This T cell receptor beta chain was sequenced during a study of blood T cells in healthy people across ages. This CDR3 spans 13 amino acids. V lost 2 bases and J 10 bases, leaving 14 bases between the germline ends. The germline gives CDR1 MGHRA, CDR2 YSYEKL. Donors gave roughly 10 milliliters of peripheral blood apiece. It was with a sample-barcoded 5' primer and a J-beta primer mix that a second PCR of about 7 to 12 cycles was run. Each cDNA molecule was tagged by a template-switch adaptor with 12 random nucleotides. TCRdb recomputed calls from the 5' RACE reads with MiXCR, one row per CDR3 protein. This sample carries about 1.8 million distinct CDR3 sequences, around half of them seen once, and the ten largest clones take over 2%. Findings and caveats of the study: Per million T cells, TCR beta diversity dropped roughly linearly as age increased. Strongly correlated with naive T cell percentage was TCR beta diversity.

Details on this clonotype: Its antigen remains unidentified.

This TCR came from a woman aged 40 to 50 in good health. The sample consisted of blood. This chain uses TRBV4-1 with TRBJ1-2; D gene unclear. The CDR3 sequence: CASSQLGLRNYTF. In nucleotides, the CDR3 is TGCGCCAGCAGCCAATTAGGACTGCGGAACTACACCTTC.